This TCR beta chain appears in the sequencing data of a study of tumor and adjacent non-tumor tissue in lung cancer. Overall study context: There were about twelve adenocarcinoma, a couple of squamous cell carcinoma and 1 small cell lung cancer cases. Aged about 30 to 76 years, patients included 10 men and 4 or 5 women with stage I to III disease. On average, productive TCRbeta reads reached about 4.17 million per sample.

About this clonotype: The antigen is undetermined. The germline gene is not matched at one end of the junction; a read error may be the cause.

The template was RNA from unsorted bulk tissue. A modified ARM-PCR protocol with three rounds of nested PCR amplified TCRbeta. MiXCR, applied by TCRdb to the multiplex PCR reads, yields one record per CDR3 protein. The table lists under 150,000 distinct CDR3 sequences, around three fifths of them singletons. Study-level findings and limits: Compared with tumor, normal lung showed significantly lower TCR diversity.

CDR3 length: 15 amino acids. Germline V CDR1 and CDR2: SGHAT, FQNNGV. This TCR was recovered from a man aged 25 to 40 with non-small cell lung cancer. The sample consisted of lung tumor tissue. The V call is TRBV11-2, the J call TRBJ2-3; 10 nucleotides match TRBD1. The CDR3 DNA reads as TGTGCCGGCAGCCAGACAGGGGGCGAGGGAAATACGCACTATTTT. It is translated as CAGSQTGGEGNTHYF.